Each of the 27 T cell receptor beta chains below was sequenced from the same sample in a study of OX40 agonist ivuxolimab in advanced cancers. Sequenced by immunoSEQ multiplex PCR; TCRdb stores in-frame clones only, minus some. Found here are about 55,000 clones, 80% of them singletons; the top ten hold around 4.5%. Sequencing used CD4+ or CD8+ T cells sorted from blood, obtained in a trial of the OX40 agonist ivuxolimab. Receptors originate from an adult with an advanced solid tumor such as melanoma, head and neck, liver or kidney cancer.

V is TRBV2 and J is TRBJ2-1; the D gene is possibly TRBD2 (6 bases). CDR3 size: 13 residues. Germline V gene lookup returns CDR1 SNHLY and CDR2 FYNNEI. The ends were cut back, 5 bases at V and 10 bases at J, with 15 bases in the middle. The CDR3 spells CASSLRSGTEQFF. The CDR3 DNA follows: TGTGCCAGCAGTTTACGTAGCGGAACCGAGCAGTTCTTC.

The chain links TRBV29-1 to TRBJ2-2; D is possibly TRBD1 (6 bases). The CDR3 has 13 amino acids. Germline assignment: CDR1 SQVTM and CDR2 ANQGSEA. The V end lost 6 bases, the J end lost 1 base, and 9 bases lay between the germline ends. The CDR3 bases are TGCAGCGTGTGGACAGTGAACACCGGGGAGCTGTTTTTT. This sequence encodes CSVWTVNTGELFF.

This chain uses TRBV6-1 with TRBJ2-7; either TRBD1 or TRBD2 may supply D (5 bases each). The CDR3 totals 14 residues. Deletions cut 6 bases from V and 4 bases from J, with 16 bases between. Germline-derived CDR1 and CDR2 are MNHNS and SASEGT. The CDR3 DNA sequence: TGTGCCAGCAGGAACCTCCGGGACGCATACGAGCAGTACTTC. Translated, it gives CASRNLRDAYEQYF.

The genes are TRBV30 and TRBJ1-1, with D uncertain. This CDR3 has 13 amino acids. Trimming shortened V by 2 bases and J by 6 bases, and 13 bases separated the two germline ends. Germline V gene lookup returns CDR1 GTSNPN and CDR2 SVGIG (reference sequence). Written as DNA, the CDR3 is TGTGCCTGGAGTACAAAACGCCCCGCTGAAGCTTTCTTT. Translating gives CAWSTKRPAEAFF.

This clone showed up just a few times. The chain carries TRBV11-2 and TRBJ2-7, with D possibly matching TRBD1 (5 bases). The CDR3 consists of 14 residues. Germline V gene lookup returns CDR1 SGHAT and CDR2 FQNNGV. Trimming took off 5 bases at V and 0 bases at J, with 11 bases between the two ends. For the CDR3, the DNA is TGTGCCAGCAGCCAGGGTTATAGCTCCTACGAGCAGTACTTC. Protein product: CASSQGYSSYEQYF.

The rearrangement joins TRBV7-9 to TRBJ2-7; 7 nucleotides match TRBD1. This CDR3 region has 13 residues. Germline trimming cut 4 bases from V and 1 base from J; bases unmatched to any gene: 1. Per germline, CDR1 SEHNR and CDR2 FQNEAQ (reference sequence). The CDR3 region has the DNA TGTGCCAGCAGCTACAGGGGTTCCTACGAGCAGTACTTC. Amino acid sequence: CASSYRGSYEQYF. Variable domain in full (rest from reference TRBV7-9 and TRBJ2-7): DTGVSQNPRHKITKRGQNVTFRCDPISEHNRLYWYRQTLGQGPEFLTYFQNEAQLEKSRLLSDRFSAERPKGSFSTLEIQRTEQGDSAMYLCASSYRGSYEQYFGPGTRLTVT.

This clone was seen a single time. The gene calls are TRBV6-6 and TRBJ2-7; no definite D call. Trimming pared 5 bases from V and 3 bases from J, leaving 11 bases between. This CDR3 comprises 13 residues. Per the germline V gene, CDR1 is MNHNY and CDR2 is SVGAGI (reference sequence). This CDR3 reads CASSALTGYEQYF. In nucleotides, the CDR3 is TGTGCCAGCAGTGCGCTGACTGGCTACGAGCAGTACTTC.

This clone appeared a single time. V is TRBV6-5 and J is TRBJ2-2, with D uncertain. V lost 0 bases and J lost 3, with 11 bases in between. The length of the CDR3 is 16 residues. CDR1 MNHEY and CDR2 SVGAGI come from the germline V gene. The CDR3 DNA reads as TGTGCCAGCAGTTACTCGATAGGGATTGACACCGGGGAGCTGTTTTTT. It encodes CASSYSIGIDTGELFF.

The chain's CDR3 is CASSLVSQVSTNEKLFF. As DNA, the CDR3 is TGTGCCAGCAGCTTGGTGTCGCAGGTCTCCACTAATGAAAAACTGTTTTTT. The chain recombines TRBV5-5 with TRBJ1-4; D is ambiguous. The CDR3 runs to 17 residues. The V end was cut by 0 bases, the J end by 2 bases, with 14 bases between. Germline V lookup: CDR1 SGHKS, CDR2 YYEKEE (reference sequence).

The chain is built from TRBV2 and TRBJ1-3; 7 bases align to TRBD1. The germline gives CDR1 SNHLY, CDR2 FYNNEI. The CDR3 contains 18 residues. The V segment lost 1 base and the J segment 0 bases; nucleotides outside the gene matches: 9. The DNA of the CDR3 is TGTGCCAGCAGTGAAGAGGGGGCGGGTCTCTACTCTGGAAACACCATATATTTT. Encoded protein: CASSEEGAGLYSGNTIYF.

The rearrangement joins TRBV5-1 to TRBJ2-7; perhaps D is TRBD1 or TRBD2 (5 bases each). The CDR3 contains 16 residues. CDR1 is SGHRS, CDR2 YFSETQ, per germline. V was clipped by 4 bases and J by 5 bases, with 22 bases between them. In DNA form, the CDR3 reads TGCGCCAGCAGCATCCTCGGGACGCCATTTATCGACGAGCAGTACTTC. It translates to CASSILGTPFIDEQYF.

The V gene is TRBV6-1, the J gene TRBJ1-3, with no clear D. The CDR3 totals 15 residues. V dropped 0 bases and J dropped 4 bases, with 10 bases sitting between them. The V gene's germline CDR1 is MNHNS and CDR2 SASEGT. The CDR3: CASSEAGGGGNTIYF. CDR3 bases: TGTGCCAGCAGTGAAGCAGGCGGAGGGGGAAACACCATATATTTT.

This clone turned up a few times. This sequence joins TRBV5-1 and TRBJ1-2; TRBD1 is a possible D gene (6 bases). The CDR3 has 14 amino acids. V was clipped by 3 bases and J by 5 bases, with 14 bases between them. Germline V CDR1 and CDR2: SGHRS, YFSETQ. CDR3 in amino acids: CASSSQGTEYGYTF. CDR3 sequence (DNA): TGCGCCAGCAGCTCACAGGGTACGGAGTATGGCTACACCTTC.

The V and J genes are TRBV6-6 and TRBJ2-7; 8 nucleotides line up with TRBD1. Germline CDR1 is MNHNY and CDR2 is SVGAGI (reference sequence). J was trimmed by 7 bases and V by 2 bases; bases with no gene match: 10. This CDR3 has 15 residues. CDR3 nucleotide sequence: TGTGCCAGCAGTTACGGGCAGGGGGCCCGATCGGAGCAGTACTTC. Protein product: CASSYGQGARSEQYF.

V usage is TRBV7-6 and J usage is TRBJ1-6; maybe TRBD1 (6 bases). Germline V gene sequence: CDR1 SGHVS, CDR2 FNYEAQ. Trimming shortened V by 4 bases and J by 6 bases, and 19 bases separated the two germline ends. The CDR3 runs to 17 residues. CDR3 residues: CASSSAPPGGTNSPLHF. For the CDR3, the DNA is TGTGCCAGCAGCTCCGCCCCCCCTGGGGGCACTAATTCACCCCTCCACTTT.

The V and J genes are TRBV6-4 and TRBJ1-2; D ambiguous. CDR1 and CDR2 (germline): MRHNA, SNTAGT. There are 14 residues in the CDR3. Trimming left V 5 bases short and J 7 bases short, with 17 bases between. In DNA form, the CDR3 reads TGTGCCAGCAGTCCTAGTGGGGAAACCGGTGGCTACACCTTC. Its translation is CASSPSGETGGYTF.

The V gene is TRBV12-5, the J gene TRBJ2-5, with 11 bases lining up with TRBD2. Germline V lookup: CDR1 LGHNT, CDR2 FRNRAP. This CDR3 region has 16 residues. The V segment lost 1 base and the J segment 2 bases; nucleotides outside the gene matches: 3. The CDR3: CASGLGSGGGQETQYF. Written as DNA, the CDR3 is TGTGCTAGTGGTTTGGGTAGCGGGGGGGGACAAGAGACCCAGTACTTC. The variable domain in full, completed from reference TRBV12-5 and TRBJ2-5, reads DARVTQTPRHKVTEMGQEVTMRCQPILGHNTVFWYRQTMMQGLELLAYFRNRAPLDDSGMPKDRFSAEMPDATLATLKIQPSEPRDSAVYFCASGLGSGGGQETQYFGPGTRLLVL.

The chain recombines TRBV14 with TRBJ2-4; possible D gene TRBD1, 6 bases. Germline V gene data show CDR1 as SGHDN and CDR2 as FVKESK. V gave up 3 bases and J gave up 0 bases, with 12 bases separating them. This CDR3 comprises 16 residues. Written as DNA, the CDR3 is TGTGCCAGCAGCCACAGTCAGGGGATAGCCAAAAACATTCAGTACTTC. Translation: CASSHSQGIAKNIQYF.

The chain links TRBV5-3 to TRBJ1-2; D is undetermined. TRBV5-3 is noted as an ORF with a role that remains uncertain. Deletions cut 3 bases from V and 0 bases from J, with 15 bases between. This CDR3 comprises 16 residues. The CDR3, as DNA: TGTGCCAGAAGCTGGAGGCAACAGACAACTAACTATGGCTACACCTTC. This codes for CARSWRQQTTNYGYTF.

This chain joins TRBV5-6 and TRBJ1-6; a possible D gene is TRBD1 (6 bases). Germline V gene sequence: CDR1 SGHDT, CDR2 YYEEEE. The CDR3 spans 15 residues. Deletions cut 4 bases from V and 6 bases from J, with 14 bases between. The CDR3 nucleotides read TGTGCCAGCAGCCCCCTACAGGGTCGTAATTCACCCCTCCACTTT. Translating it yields CASSPLQGRNSPLHF.

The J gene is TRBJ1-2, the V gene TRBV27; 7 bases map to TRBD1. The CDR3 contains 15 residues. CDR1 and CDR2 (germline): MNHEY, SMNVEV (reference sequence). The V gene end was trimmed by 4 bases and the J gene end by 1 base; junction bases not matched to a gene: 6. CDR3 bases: TGTGCCAGCAGTTCTTGGACAGGTGGTAACTATGGCTACACCTTC. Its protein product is CASSSWTGGNYGYTF.

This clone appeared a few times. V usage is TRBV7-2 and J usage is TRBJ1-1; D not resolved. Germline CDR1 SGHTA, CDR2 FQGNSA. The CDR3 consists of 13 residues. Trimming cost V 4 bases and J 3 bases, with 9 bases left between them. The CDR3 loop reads CASSYQRDTEAFF. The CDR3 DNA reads TGTGCCAGCAGCTATCAACGGGACACTGAAGCTTTCTTT.

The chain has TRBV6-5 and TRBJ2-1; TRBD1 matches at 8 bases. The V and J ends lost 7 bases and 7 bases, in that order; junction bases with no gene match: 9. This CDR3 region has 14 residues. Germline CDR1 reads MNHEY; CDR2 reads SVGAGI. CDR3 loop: CASNIGQGQNEQFF. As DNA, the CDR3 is TGTGCCAGCAACATAGGACAGGGACAGAATGAGCAGTTCTTC.

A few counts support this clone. The CDR3 nucleotides are TGCGGGTCGAGGGCGGGGGGGCCGAATGAGCAGTTCTTC. Translating gives CGSRAGGPNEQFF. J is TRBJ2-1 and V is TRBV29-1, with 9 bases that match TRBD2. The CDR3 runs 13 residues. Germline V lookup: CDR1 SQVTM, CDR2 ANQGSEA.

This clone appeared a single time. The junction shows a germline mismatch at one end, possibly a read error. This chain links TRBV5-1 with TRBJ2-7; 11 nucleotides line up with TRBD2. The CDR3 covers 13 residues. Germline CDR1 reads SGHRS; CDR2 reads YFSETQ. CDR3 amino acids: CASSFGTSGSVDF. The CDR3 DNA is TGCGCCAGCAGCTTCGGGACTAGCGGTTCTGTGGACTTC.

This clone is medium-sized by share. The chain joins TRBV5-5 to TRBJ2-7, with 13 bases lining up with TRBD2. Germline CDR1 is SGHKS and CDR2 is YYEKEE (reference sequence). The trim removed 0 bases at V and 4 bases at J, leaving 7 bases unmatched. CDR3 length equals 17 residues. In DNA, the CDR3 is TGTGCCAGCAGCTTGGGCCCACTAGCGGGGGGGCCTTACGAGCAGTACTTC. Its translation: CASSLGPLAGGPYEQYF.

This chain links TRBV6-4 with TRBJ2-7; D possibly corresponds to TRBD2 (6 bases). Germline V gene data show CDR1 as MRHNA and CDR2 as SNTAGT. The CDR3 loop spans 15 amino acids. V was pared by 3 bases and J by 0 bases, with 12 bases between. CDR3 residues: CASSEEAGNSYEQYF. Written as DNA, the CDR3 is TGTGCCAGCAGTGAGGAAGCGGGCAACTCCTACGAGCAGTACTTC.